This TCR beta chain was captured in a study of cytomegalovirus exposure and HLA in healthy donors. Study-wide results and limits: Trimming of TCR beta V- and J-genes showed a link, identified in a later analysis, to a missense DCLRE1C variant.

The CDR3 contains 13 residues. The V and J ends lost 2 bases and 4 bases respectively, with 8 bases between them. CDR1 MGHDK and CDR2 SYGVNS come from the germline V gene. The primer mix had 60 Vbeta and 13 Jbeta primers. Only in-frame clones appear in the TCRdb table, and some are missing; sequencing was by immunoSEQ multiplex PCR. In the table there are about 180,000 clones, roughly four fifths of which are singletons. Details on this clone: The antigen remains unidentified.

Input material: PBMCs. The TCR originated in a man aged 18 to 30 in good health and CMV-seronegative. The rearrangement uses TRBV25-1 and TRBJ1-1, with D maybe TRBD1 (5 bases). CDR3 DNA: TGTGCCAGCAGTGAACGTAGGGGCACTGAAGCTTTCTTT. This gives the protein CASSERRGTEAFF.